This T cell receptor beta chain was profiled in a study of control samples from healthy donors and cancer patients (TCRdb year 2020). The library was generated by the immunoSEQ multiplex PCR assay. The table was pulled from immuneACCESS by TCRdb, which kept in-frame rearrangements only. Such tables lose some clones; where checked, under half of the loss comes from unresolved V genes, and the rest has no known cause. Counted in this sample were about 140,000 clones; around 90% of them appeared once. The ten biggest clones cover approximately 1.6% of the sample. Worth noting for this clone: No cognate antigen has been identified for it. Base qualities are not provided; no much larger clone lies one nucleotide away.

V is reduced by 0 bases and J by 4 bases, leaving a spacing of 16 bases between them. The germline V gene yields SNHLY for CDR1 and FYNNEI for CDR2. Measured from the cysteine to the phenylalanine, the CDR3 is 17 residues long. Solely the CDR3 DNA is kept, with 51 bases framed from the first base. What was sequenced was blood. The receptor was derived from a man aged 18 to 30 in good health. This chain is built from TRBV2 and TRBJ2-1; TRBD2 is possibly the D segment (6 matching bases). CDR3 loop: CASSEALGLAIYNEQFF. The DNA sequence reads TGTGCCAGCAGTGAAGCGCTTGGGCTAGCGATATACAATGAGCAGTTCTTC.